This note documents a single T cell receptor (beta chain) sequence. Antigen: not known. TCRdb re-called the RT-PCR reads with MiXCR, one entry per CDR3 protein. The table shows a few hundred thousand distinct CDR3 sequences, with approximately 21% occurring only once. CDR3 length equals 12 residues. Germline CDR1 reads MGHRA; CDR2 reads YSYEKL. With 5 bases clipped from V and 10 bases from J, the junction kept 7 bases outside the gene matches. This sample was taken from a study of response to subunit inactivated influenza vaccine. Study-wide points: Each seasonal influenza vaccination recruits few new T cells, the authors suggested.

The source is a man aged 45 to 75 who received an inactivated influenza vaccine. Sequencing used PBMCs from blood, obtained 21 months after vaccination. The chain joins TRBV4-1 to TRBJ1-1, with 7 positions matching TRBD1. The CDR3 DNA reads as TGCGCCAGCAGCATGGGGGACAGAGGAGCTTTCTTT. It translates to CASSMGDRGAFF.